Following are 23 T cell receptor beta chains from one sample sequenced in a study of blood T cell repertoires in COVID-19. Profiled with immunoSEQ multiplex PCR; TCRdb holds only in-frame clones, not every one. The sample includes about 220,000 clones, approximately 81% seen only once; the top ten take about 20%. Specimen: peripheral blood. These receptors were collected from a man aged 25-40 years with active or convalescent COVID-19.

The V and J genes are TRBV7-9 and TRBJ1-2, with 7 nucleotides matching TRBD1. This CDR3 is 14 amino acids long. CDR1 is SEHNR and CDR2 is FQNEAQ in the germline V gene (reference sequence). V lost 5 bases and J lost 4; bases outside the gene matches: 7. CDR3 in amino acids: CASSRGDRSYGYTF. The CDR3, as DNA: TGTGCCAGCAGCCGCGGGGACAGATCCTATGGCTACACCTTC.

The chain has TRBV6-2 or TRBV6-3 and TRBJ1-2; 10 bases agree with TRBD1. V shed 5 bases, J shed 6 bases, and the junction held 6 bases outside the gene matches. From germline, CDR1 is MNHEY and CDR2 SVGEGT. The CDR3 runs 14 residues. This CDR3 is CASSQGTGENGYTF. The CDR3, as DNA: TGTGCCAGCAGTCAAGGGACAGGGGAAAATGGCTACACCTTC.

The V and J genes are TRBV11-2 and TRBJ2-1; possibly TRBD2 for D (5 bases). This CDR3 has 13 residues. Trimming removed 1 base at V and 9 bases at J, with 10 bases between. From germline, CDR1 is SGHAT and CDR2 FQNNGV. This CDR3 reads CASSLAGLGEQFF. The DNA for the CDR3 is TGTGCCAGCAGCTTAGCGGGGTTAGGTGAGCAGTTCTTC. Filled out from reference TRBV11-2 and TRBJ2-1, the complete variable domain reads EAGVAQSPRYKIIEKRQSVAFWCNPISGHATLYWYQQILGQGPKLLIQFQNNGVVDDSQLPKDRFSAERLKGVDSTLKIQPAKLEDSAVYLCASSLAGLGEQFFGPGTRLTVL.

V is TRBV5-4 and J is TRBJ2-1; D is possibly TRBD1 (7 bases). Trimming cost V 4 bases and J 1 base, with 12 bases left between them. Germline assignment: CDR1 SGHNT and CDR2 YYREEE (reference sequence). The CDR3 is made up of 15 amino acids. The CDR3: CASSIPGGSYNEQFF. The CDR3 DNA follows: TGTGCCAGCAGCATACCAGGGGGGTCCTACAATGAGCAGTTCTTC.

This chain joins TRBV6-6 and TRBJ1-4; no clear D. CDR1 and CDR2 (germline): MNHNY, SVGAGI (reference sequence). This CDR3 region has 13 residues. Trimming removed 7 bases from V and 11 bases from J, with 17 bases in between. The CDR3 is CASTYTAVPKLFF. CDR3 DNA sequence: TGTGCCAGCACCTACACTGCGGTCCCTAAACTGTTTTTT.

The rearrangement links TRBV2 to TRBJ2-4; the match to TRBD1 covers 8 bases. This CDR3 has 11 amino acids. CDR1 is SNHLY, CDR2 FYNNEI, per germline. V was clipped by 6 bases and J by 11 bases; unmatched bases: 3. The CDR3 protein is CASRGQALQYF. The CDR3 bases are TGTGCCAGCAGGGGACAGGCGCTTCAGTACTTC.

This chain joins TRBV3-1 (or the pseudogene TRBV3-2) and TRBJ1-5, with D tentatively TRBD1 (6 bases). This CDR3 is 15 amino acids long. Germline CDR1 is LGHDT and CDR2 is YNNKEL (reference sequence). With 1 base removed from V and 12 bases from J, the gap between germline ends came to 19 bases. CDR3 residues: CASSQGRKGVADQHF. In DNA form, the CDR3 reads TGTGCCAGCAGCCAAGGGCGGAAGGGGGTTGCTGACCAGCATTTT.

This clone came up a few times. The chain uses TRBV30 and TRBJ2-2; TRBD1 matches 8 bases. V lost 8 bases, J lost 1 base, and 3 bases stayed unmatched. The CDR3 runs to 13 residues. In germline, CDR1 is GTSNPN, CDR2 SVGIG (reference sequence). CDR3 DNA: TGTGCCCGTGGACAGGGGAACACCGGGGAGCTGTTTTTT. Residues: CARGQGNTGELFF.

This clone was detected only once. The rearrangement uses TRBV7-3 and TRBJ2-3, with 9 bases fitting TRBD2. CDR1 SGHTA and CDR2 FQGTGA come from the germline V gene. The CDR3 sequence is 18 residues long. The junction had 7 bases not matched to a gene; V was cut back by 0 bases and J by 0 bases. CDR3 in DNA: TGTGCCAGCAGCTTAACTGGTCGGCGGGAGGGGAGCACAGATACGCAGTATTTT. Encoded protein: CASSLTGRREGSTDTQYF.

V is TRBV18 and J is TRBJ1-1; TRBD1 might be the D (6 bases). The ends were cut back, 3 bases at V and 1 base at J, with 9 bases in the middle. The CDR3 consists of 14 residues. CDR1 and CDR2 (germline): KGHSH, LQKENI. The CDR3 region has the DNA TGTGCCAGCTCACCTCTCAGGGGGAACACTGAAGCTTTCTTT. Amino acid sequence: CASSPLRGNTEAFF.

This clone has just a few counts. This rearrangement joins TRBV28 to TRBJ2-1; 7 bases match TRBD2. Germline-derived CDR1 and CDR2 are MDHEN and SYDVKM. The CDR3 is 14 amino acids. After removal of 2 bases from V and 7 bases from J, the junction contained 5 bases not matched to a gene. In nucleotides, the CDR3 is TGTGCCAGCAGTTTAAGGGGCGGGGGAAATGAGCAGTTCTTC. Protein product: CASSLRGGGNEQFF.

The CDR3 loop is CASSFGAGNQPQHF. DNA for the CDR3: TGTGCCAGCAGTTTTGGGGCAGGTAATCAGCCCCAGCATTTT. This chain connects TRBV28 to TRBJ1-5, with D perhaps matching TRBD1 (5 bases). V shed 3 bases and J shed 4 bases, with 10 bases lying between them. Germline V gene lookup returns CDR1 MDHEN and CDR2 SYDVKM. The CDR3 runs to 14 residues.

This clone was observed a single time. The chain carries TRBV7-9 and TRBJ1-4; tentative D call: TRBD1 (6 bases). Trimming took off 4 bases at V and 3 bases at J, with 15 bases between the two ends. The CDR3 spans 16 residues. CDR1 and CDR2 from the germline V gene are SEHNR and FQNEAQ (reference sequence). The CDR3 reads CASSSTRQAPNEKLFF. Here the CDR3 DNA reads TGTGCCAGCAGCTCAACGAGACAGGCTCCTAATGAAAAACTGTTTTTT. Supplemented by reference TRBV7-9 and TRBJ1-4, the full variable domain reads DTGVSQNPRHKITKRGQNVTFRCDPISEHNRLYWYRQTLGQGPEFLTYFQNEAQLEKSRLLSDRFSAERPKGSFSTLEIQRTEQGDSAMYLCASSSTRQAPNEKLFFGSGTQLSVL.

J is TRBJ1-3 and V is TRBV12-3 or TRBV12-4, with a possible D match to TRBD1 (5 bases). V was clipped by 5 bases and J by 4 bases, with 9 bases between them. The CDR3 totals 13 residues. CDR3 amino acids: CASSTGHGNTIYF. In DNA, the CDR3 is TGTGCCAGCAGTACAGGACACGGAAACACCATATATTTT.

This clone was recorded a few times. This chain connects TRBV10-2 to TRBJ2-1, with TRBD2 matching 13 bases. CDR3 length: 15 residues. Per germline, CDR1 WSHSY and CDR2 SAAADI. The J segment lost 10 bases and the V segment lost 1 base, leaving 4 bases of the junction unmatched. The CDR3 coding sequence is TGCGCCAGCAGTGAGTGGCAGACTAGCGGGGGGGAGCAGTTCTTC. Protein sequence: CASSEWQTSGGEQFF.

This chain uses TRBV18 with TRBJ2-5, with 9 bases that match TRBD1. Trimming removed 3 bases from V and 3 bases from J; junction bases left unmatched: 2. In germline, CDR1 is KGHSH, CDR2 LQKENI. This CDR3 is 14 amino acids long. CDR3 DNA sequence: TGTGCCAGCTCACCGGGGACAGGGAAAGAGACCCAGTACTTC. Amino acids: CASSPGTGKETQYF.

The CDR3 bases are TGTGCCAGCTCACCCGGGACAGAGACCTACGAGCAGTACTTC. Its translation is CASSPGTETYEQYF. The chain employs TRBV18 and TRBJ2-7; TRBD1 agrees at 7 bases. CDR3 length: 14 amino acids. The germline V gene encodes CDR1 KGHSH and CDR2 LQKENI. J was trimmed by 2 bases and V by 3 bases; bases with no gene match: 4.

The chain joins TRBV5-1 to TRBJ1-5; a weak D match, TRBD1 (6 bases). V was pared by 4 bases and J by 6 bases, with 11 bases between. CDR1 is SGHRS, CDR2 YFSETQ, per germline. This CDR3 spans 13 amino acids. CDR3 sequence (DNA): TGCGCCAGCAGCCCAGGGGAGCTTCAGCCCCAGCATTTT. Protein product: CASSPGELQPQHF.

The chain couples TRBV19 to TRBJ2-1; D might be TRBD2 (5 bases). V lost 3 bases and J lost 0, with 15 bases in between. The CDR3 contains 17 residues. Germline V lookup: CDR1 LNHDA, CDR2 SQIVND (reference sequence). The CDR3 DNA reads TGTGCCAGTAGTATGTACATCCCGGGGAGCTCCTACAATGAGCAGTTCTTC. Translation: CASSMYIPGSSYNEQFF.

The chain joins TRBV28 to TRBJ2-4, with D uncertain. The V gene lost 2 bases and the J gene lost 15 bases, with 11 bases spanning the gap. CDR3 length equals 11 residues. From germline, CDR1 is MDHEN and CDR2 SYDVKM. As DNA, the CDR3 is TGTGCCAGCAGTTTACGCGGAAATCCGTACTTC. It translates to CASSLRGNPYF. Using reference TRBV28 and TRBJ2-4 for the parts outside the CDR3, the full variable domain is DVKVTQSSRYLVKRTGEKVFLECVQDMDHENMFWYRQDPGLGLRLIYFSYDVKMKEKGDIPEGYSVSREKKERFSLILESASTNQTSMYLCASSLRGNPYFGAGTRLSVL.

About this clone itself: One junction end disagrees with the germline gene, perhaps due to a read error. The genes are TRBV6-2 or TRBV6-3 and TRBJ1-5; D is unclear. Germline CDR1 and CDR2: MNHEY and SVGEGT. CDR3 length: 12 residues. CDR3 coding DNA: TGTGCCAGCAGTTACACTTCGGGCGGGCTCTATTTT. Translating gives CASSYTSGGLYF.

The CDR3 here is CAIGSSYNEQFF. The CDR3 DNA follows: TGTGCCATCGGTAGCTCCTACAATGAGCAGTTCTTC. The rearrangement joins TRBV10-3 to TRBJ2-1; D remains unclear. V dropped 8 bases and J dropped 0 bases, with 5 bases sitting between them. CDR3 size: 12 residues. Germline V gene data show CDR1 as ENHRY and CDR2 as SYGVKD.

This clone was observed once. The chain has TRBV2 and TRBJ2-3; TRBD2 agrees at 9 bases. V shed 4 bases and J 2 bases; nucleotides not matched to a gene: 10. In germline, CDR1 is SNHLY, CDR2 FYNNEI. The CDR3 extends over 17 amino acids. The CDR3 DNA follows: TGTGCCAGCAGTGGGGGGATGGCTAGCGGGGACACAGATACGCAGTATTTT. Its protein is CASSGGMASGDTDTQYF.